These T cell receptor beta chains were read from a single sample in a study of somatic mutations in cytotoxic T cells in rheumatoid arthritis. TCRdb keeps only in-frame clones here, not all; method: immunoSEQ multiplex PCR. The sample contains more than 25,000 clones, nearly 75% of which appear only once. Specimen: CD8+ T cells sorted from blood. These receptors all come from a woman under 30 in good health. CDR3s include the opening cysteine and the closing phenylalanine or tryptophan. D genes are given only for firm matches. Clone size, where shown, is once, few, many, or a class for clones that have expanded.

V gene	D gene	clone size	J gene	CDR3 DNA	CDR3 protein
TRBV4-1	NA	few	TRBJ1-5	TGCGCCAGCAGCCAATGGACGGAGTATAGCAATCAGCCCCAGCATTTT	CASSQWTEYSNQPQHF
TRBV6-5	NA	NA	TRBJ2-7	TGTGCCAGCAGCCTAGCTCCTTCCTACGAGCAGTACTTC	CASSLAPSYEQYF
TRBV7-3	NA	NA	TRBJ2-2	TGTGCCAGCAGCTCGGGGACGCCCGGGGAGCTGTTTTTT	CASSSGTPGELFF
TRBV27	TRBD1	NA	TRBJ2-7	TGTGCCAGCCGTTGGGGGACAGAAGACTACGAGCAGTACTTC	CASRWGTEDYEQYF
TRBV19	NA	NA	TRBJ2-1	TGTGCCAGTAGTAGGGGGGCGTACAATGAGCAGTTCTTC	CASSRGAYNEQFF
TRBV27	NA	NA	TRBJ2-3	TGTGCCAGCAGTTCGGACTACCGTAGCACAGATACGCAGTATTTT	CASSSDYRSTDTQYF
TRBV29-1	NA	NA	TRBJ1-1	TGCAGCGTGGGGGCCACTGAAGCTTTCTTT	CSVGATEAFF
TRBV5-4	NA	few	TRBJ2-1	TGTGCCAGCAGCTGGGGAGACAATGAGCAGTTCTTC	CASSWGDNEQFF
TRBV5-6	NA	NA	TRBJ2-7	TGTGCCAGCAGCTTGCGCGTATTACCCAACGAGCAGTACTTC	CASSLRVLPNEQYF
TRBV28	NA	NA	TRBJ1-5	TGTGCCAGCAGTTTATTGGCAGGGTCGGGGTCAATCGATCAGCCCCAGCATTTT	CASSLLAGSGSIDQPQHF
TRBV7-9	TRBD1	NA	TRBJ1-3	TGTGCCAGCAGCGCCTGGGACAGCTCTGGAAACACCATATATTTT	CASSAWDSSGNTIYF
TRBV28	TRBD1	NA	TRBJ2-5	TGTGCCAGCAGTTTATGGCAAAGGTCGGGGACAGGGGTACAAGAGACCCAGTACTTC	CASSLWQRSGTGVQETQYF
TRBV28	TRBD2	NA	TRBJ2-7	TGTGCCAGCAGTTTAGCGGGAGTGGACGAGCAGTACTTC	CASSLAGVDEQYF
TRBV9	NA	few	TRBJ2-3	TGTGCCAGCAGCCCGAGTGGGGGACTCACAGATACGCAGTATTTT	CASSPSGGLTDTQYF
TRBV5-1	NA	NA	TRBJ2-7	TGCGCCAGCAGCCCGACGGGGGACGAGCAGTACTTC	CASSPTGDEQYF
TRBV7-9	NA	NA	TRBJ2-7	TGTGCCAGCAGCTTACCAACAGGGTACGAGCAGTACTTC	CASSLPTGYEQYF
TRBV5-1	TRBD1	NA	TRBJ2-3	TGCGCCAGCAGCTCACGCATACAGGGGGGAGATACGCAGTATTTT	CASSSRIQGGDTQYF
TRBV27	NA	NA	TRBJ2-1	TGTGCCAGCAGTTTGTGGCCTTACAATGAGCAGTTCTTC	CASSLWPYNEQFF
TRBV5-6	NA	NA	TRBJ2-1	TGTGCCAGCAGCTTGTGGGGGTTTGGTAACAATGAGCAGTTCTTC	CASSLWGFGNNEQFF
TRBV7-9	NA	NA	TRBJ1-5	TGTGCCAGCAGCCAGGGCGGTAGCAATCAGCCCCAGCATTTT	CASSQGGSNQPQHF